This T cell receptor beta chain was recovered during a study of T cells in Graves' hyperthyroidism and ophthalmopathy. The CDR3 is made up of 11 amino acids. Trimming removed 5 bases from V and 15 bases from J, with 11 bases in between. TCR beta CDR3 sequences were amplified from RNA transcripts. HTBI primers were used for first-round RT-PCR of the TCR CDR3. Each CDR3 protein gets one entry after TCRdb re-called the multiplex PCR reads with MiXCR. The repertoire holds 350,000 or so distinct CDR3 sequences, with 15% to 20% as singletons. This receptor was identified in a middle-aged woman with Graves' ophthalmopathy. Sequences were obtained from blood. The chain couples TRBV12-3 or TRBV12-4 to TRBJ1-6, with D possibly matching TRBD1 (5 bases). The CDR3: CASSTADILHF. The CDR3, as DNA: TGTGCCAGCAGTACGGCGGACATCCTCCACTTT.